The rows below give T cell receptor beta chains drawn from one sample of a study of blood T cell repertoires in COVID-19. This table comes from immunoSEQ multiplex PCR, and its TCRdb copy is limited to in-frame clones, with some not included. The sample shows about 62,000 clones, around nine tenths of them seen only once. Specimen: peripheral blood. Receptors originate from a man aged 65 to 85 with acute or convalescent COVID-19. The CDR3 runs from the conserved cysteine through the conserved F or W. D genes are given only for firm matches. Expanded clones get a size class; other rows say once, few or many, or leave the size out.

J gene,clone size,D gene,V gene,CDR3 length,CDR3 protein,CDR3 DNA
TRBJ2-7,NA,NA,TRBV5-1,14,CASSWGNEGDEQYF,TGCGCCAGCAGCTGGGGTAATGAGGGTGACGAGCAGTACTTC
TRBJ1-4,NA,TRBD1,TRBV28,17,CASSPSDRVATNEKLFF,TGTGCCAGCAGTCCGTCGGACAGGGTGGCAACTAATGAAAAACTGTTTTTT
TRBJ2-6,NA,TRBD2,TRBV7-9,17,CASSLAGGSSGANVLTF,TGTGCCAGCAGCTTAGCGGGAGGGAGCTCTGGGGCCAACGTCCTGACTTTC
TRBJ2-7,NA,TRBD1,TRBV15,14,CATSTDRVSYEQYF,TGTGCCACCAGCACAGACAGGGTCTCCTACGAGCAGTACTTC
TRBJ2-2,once,TRBD2,TRBV6-5,15,CASSPGTSNTGELFF,TGTGCCAGCAGCCCCGGGACTAGTAACACCGGGGAGCTGTTTTTT
TRBJ2-7,NA,NA,TRBV19,15,CASRETRLNAYEQYF,TGTGCCAGTAGGGAGACTAGACTCAACGCCTACGAGCAGTACTTC
TRBJ1-6,NA,NA,TRBV6-5,15,CASKTGSSYNSPLHF,TGTGCCAGCAAAACAGGGAGCTCCTATAATTCACCCCTCCACTTT
TRBJ2-1,once,NA,TRBV20-1,14,CSASAGAYYNEQFF,TGCAGTGCTAGTGCCGGTGCTTACTACAATGAGCAGTTCTTC
TRBJ2-7,NA,TRBD1,TRBV27,14,CASRRTGGNYEQYF,TGTGCCAGCCGACGAACAGGGGGGAACTACGAGCAGTACTTC
TRBJ1-2,NA,NA,TRBV25-1,14,CASSDGGIPAGYTF,TGTGCCAGCAGTGACGGCGGCATCCCGGCTGGCTACACCTTC
TRBJ2-3,NA,NA,TRBV14,15,CASSQEGAGTDTQYF,TGTGCCAGCAGCCAAGAAGGGGCCGGCACAGATACGCAGTATTTT
TRBJ2-2,NA,TRBD1,TRBV27,20,CASREPWTGFERGGTGELFF,TGTGCCAGCAGGGAGCCATGGACAGGGTTTGAGAGAGGAGGCACCGGGGAGCTGTTTTTT
TRBJ1-4,NA,NA,TRBV30,12,CAWTPRGEKLFF,TGTGCCTGGACCCCCCGGGGGGAAAAACTGTTTTTT
TRBJ2-1,few,TRBD2,TRBV6-5,12,CASGDYHNEQFF,TGTGCCAGCGGGGACTACCACAATGAGCAGTTCTTC
TRBJ2-5,NA,TRBD1,TRBV5-1,15,CASSSDRVTWETQYF,TGCGCCAGCAGCTCAGACAGGGTAACATGGGAGACCCAGTACTTC
TRBJ2-2,NA,TRBD2,TRBV5-1,18,CASSLGPVSGMNTGELFF,TGCGCCAGCAGCTTGGGGCCAGTTAGCGGGATGAACACCGGGGAGCTGTTTTTT
TRBJ1-6,few,NA,TRBV7-2,12,CASSPRSPPLHF,TGTGCCAGCAGCCCAAGGAGCCCTCCCCTCCACTTT
TRBJ1-2,NA,TRBD1,TRBV4-1,16,CASSQGSGQGTYGYTF,TGCGCCAGCAGCCAAGGGAGTGGACAGGGGACCTATGGCTACACCTTC
TRBJ2-7,once,NA,TRBV25-1,11,CASSQTYEQYF,TGTGCCAGCAGCCAGACCTACGAGCAGTACTTC
TRBJ1-6,NA,NA,TRBV6-2/TRBV6-3,12,CASSYFASPLHF,TGTGCCAGCAGTTACTTTGCGTCACCCCTCCACTTT
TRBJ1-4,NA,NA,TRBV7-8,13,CASGHRDGEKLFF,TGTGCCAGCGGCCACAGGGACGGTGAAAAACTGTTTTTT
TRBJ2-7,NA,TRBD1,TRBV7-6,14,CASSLNRDSYEQYF,TGTGCCAGCAGCTTGAACCGGGACAGCTACGAGCAGTACTTC
TRBJ2-7,NA,NA,TRBV24-1,15,CATSDLHRGIYEQYF,TGTGCCACCAGTGATTTGCATCGGGGGATCTACGAGCAGTACTTC
TRBJ2-2,NA,NA,TRBV7-3,13,CASRGEGTGELFF,TGTGCCAGCCGGGGAGAGGGAACCGGGGAGCTGTTTTTT
TRBJ2-3,few,NA,TRBV5-1,13,CASSWKGTDTQYF,TGCGCCAGCAGCTGGAAGGGGACAGATACGCAGTATTTT
TRBJ1-2,NA,NA,TRBV27,13,CASSFTRDYGYTF,TGTGCCAGCAGTTTTACCAGGGACTATGGCTACACCTTC
TRBJ2-5,NA,NA,TRBV7-3,13,CASSYAEEGTQYF,TGTGCCAGCAGCTACGCCGAAGAGGGGACCCAGTACTTC
TRBJ1-2,few,TRBD1,TRBV5-5,13,CASSLGRGDRYTF,TGTGCCAGCAGCTTGGGCAGGGGGGATCGCTACACCTTC
TRBJ1-2,NA,NA,TRBV6-5,13,CASSYERAGGYTF,TGTGCCAGCAGTTACGAGAGGGCAGGAGGCTACACCTTC
TRBJ2-6,NA,NA,TRBV28,15,CAIMKNTGPANVLTF,TGTGCCATCATGAAAAACACTGGGCCGGCCAACGTCCTGACTTTC
TRBJ2-7,NA,TRBD2,TRBV3-1/TRBV3-2,14,CASSLQAGPYEQYF,TGTGCCAGCAGCCTCCAAGCGGGACCCTACGAGCAGTACTTC
TRBJ1-3,NA,NA,TRBV18,15,CASSPQTDSGNTIYF,TGTGCCAGCTCACCACAGACAGACTCTGGAAACACCATATATTTT
TRBJ1-5,NA,NA,TRBV6-5,16,CASSYSWGGLGQPQHF,TGTGCCAGCAGTTACTCGTGGGGGGGGCTAGGTCAGCCCCAGCATTTT
TRBJ2-5,NA,NA,TRBV4-1,13,CASSQGEKETQYF,TGCGCCAGCAGCCAAGGGGAGAAAGAGACCCAGTACTTC
TRBJ1-1,NA,NA,TRBV6-5,15,CASSYPQQGSPMAFF,TGTGCCAGCAGTTACCCCCAACAGGGAAGTCCGATGGCTTTCTTT
TRBJ2-2,once,TRBD2,TRBV7-8,17,CASTEPQRGGDTGELFF,TGTGCCAGCACCGAACCTCAGCGGGGAGGGGACACCGGGGAGCTGTTTTTT
TRBJ1-5,NA,TRBD1,TRBV6-1,14,CASSDRGQAQPQHF,TGTGCCAGCAGTGACCGTGGACAGGCACAGCCCCAGCATTTT
TRBJ1-2,NA,NA,TRBV23-1,13,CASSQRIWVGYTF,TGCGCCAGCAGTCAGCGGATATGGGTTGGCTACACCTTC
TRBJ2-1,NA,TRBD1,TRBV27,16,CASSYSGTGRFNEQFF,TGTGCCAGCAGTTATTCCGGGACAGGCCGATTCAATGAGCAGTTCTTC
TRBJ1-2,NA,TRBD1,TRBV19,15,CASSRQGLGSSGYTF,TGTGCCAGTAGTAGACAGGGTTTGGGAAGCAGCGGCTACACCTTC
TRBJ2-1,NA,NA,TRBV11-2,12,CASSRFRGEQFF,TGTGCCAGCAGCAGATTCCGGGGGGAGCAGTTCTTC
TRBJ2-1,NA,NA,TRBV6-6,13,CASSSIRADEQFF,TGTGCCAGCAGTTCAATCCGAGCGGATGAGCAGTTCTTC
TRBJ1-6,NA,TRBD1,TRBV19,16,CASSPLTGGDSSPLHF,TGTGCCAGTAGTCCACTGACAGGGGGGGACAGTTCACCCCTCCACTTT